This T cell receptor beta chain was captured in a study of cytomegalovirus exposure and HLA in healthy donors. In regard to this clone: Its antigen is unidentified.

With 60 Vbeta and 13 Jbeta primers, the PCR was carried out. Sequenced by immunoSEQ multiplex PCR; TCRdb stores in-frame clones only, minus some. The repertoire shows 150,000 to 200,000 clones; the top ten hold about 1.2%. Study-wide findings and caveats: In terms of immune exposure information, only CMV serostatus was available.

Germline lookup yields CDR1 SGHRS and CDR2 YFSETQ. The CDR3 covers 17 residues. V lost 4 bases and J lost 0; bases outside the gene matches: 8. The chain recombines TRBV5-1 with TRBJ2-1; 9 bases are a match to TRBD2. Sequencing input: PBMCs. The receptor comes from a woman in her sixties or seventies in good health and CMV-seronegative. In DNA, the CDR3 is TGCGCCAGCAGCCTTGACCTAGCGGGGAGCTCCTACAATGAGCAGTTCTTC. This codes for CASSLDLAGSSYNEQFF.